A selection of T cell receptor beta chains follows, all from one sample in a study of T cell responses to AZD1222 COVID-19 vaccine. TCRdb keeps only in-frame clones here, not all; method: immunoSEQ multiplex PCR. This repertoire shows fewer than 130,000 clones, approximately 94% found once; its top ten account for 2.5% to 3%. This specimen was peripheral blood, taken 28 days after the second AZD1222 dose. Receptors originate from an adult who received the AZD1222 COVID-19 vaccine. CDR3s include the opening cysteine and the closing phenylalanine or tryptophan.

J: TRBJ2-1; V: TRBV29-1; CDR3: CSVDPGQGIDEQFF
J: TRBJ2-1; V: TRBV19; CDR3: CASTPGTSVLANEQFF
J: TRBJ1-1; V: TRBV5-5; CDR3: CASSWPLAAEAEAFF
J: TRBJ1-2; V: TRBV10-3; CDR3: CAISESQGRFQGYTF
J: TRBJ1-2; V: TRBV6-1; CDR3: CASSERDRADGYTF
J: TRBJ1-4; V: TRBV6-2/TRBV6-3; CDR3: CASSYSRTQNEKLFF
J: TRBJ1-2; V: TRBV9; CDR3: CASSADGTGPFYGYTF
J: TRBJ2-3; V: TRBV5-1; CDR3: CASSSRDLGRADTQYF
J: TRBJ2-3; V: TRBV3-1/TRBV3-2; CDR3: CASAPVSGTDTQYF
J: TRBJ1-1; V: TRBV10-2; CDR3: CASSVRRQGGTEAFF
J: TRBJ1-6; V: TRBV6-5; CDR3: CASTWTENSPLHF
J: TRBJ1-2; V: TRBV15; CDR3: CATSRDVLAVYGYTF
J: TRBJ1-5; V: TRBV3-1/TRBV3-2; CDR3: CASSPGANQPQHF
J: TRBJ2-2; V: TRBV27; CDR3: CASTKAQGGTGELFF
J: TRBJ1-1; V: TRBV7-9; CDR3: CASSLAREGSTEAFF
J: TRBJ1-2; V: TRBV7-9; CDR3: CASSTSDRGLGYGYTF
J: TRBJ2-1; V: TRBV6-5; CDR3: CASRWGFGGNEQFF
J: TRBJ1-2; V: TRBV5-1; CDR3: CASSLVSATVEYYGYTF
J: TRBJ1-1; V: TRBV3-1/TRBV3-2; CDR3: CASSLKRNTEAFF
J: TRBJ1-5; V: TRBV4-1; CDR3: CASSQGHNSNQPQHF
J: TRBJ2-1; V: TRBV9; CDR3: CASSVVTKHEQFF
J: TRBJ2-1; V: TRBV19; CDR3: CASSLLWTSGSLPYNEQFF
J: TRBJ1-2; V: TRBV19; CDR3: CASKQGAYGYTF
J: TRBJ2-1; V: TRBV6-6; CDR3: CASSYYGTSGNEQFF
J: TRBJ2-1; V: TRBV6-4; CDR3: CASSSNAGGEQFF
J: TRBJ1-2; V: TRBV7-9; CDR3: CASTHPYGDGYTF